The text below deals with one T cell receptor beta chain. Its specificity is not known. Germline values: CDR1 SNHLY, CDR2 FYNNEI. This CDR3 is 19 amino acids long. The V and J ends lost 0 bases and 1 base respectively, with 16 bases between them. The PCR made use of 60 Vbeta and 13 Jbeta primers. Method: immunoSEQ multiplex PCR; TCRdb's copy keeps in-frame clones and lacks some. The top ten hold more than 3% of the sample, which has around 100,000 clones, around 86% seen once. The sample comes from a study of cytomegalovirus exposure and HLA in healthy donors. Whole-study results and caveats: Through in vitro validation, three CMV-associated chains were shown to be specific for CMV antigens. Rare TCR sequences dominated, though some public TCRs recurred in many donors. Being productive about 87% or about 30% of the time was typical of most TCR beta V segments in an earlier analysis. The authors judged a highly shared variant cluster likely a sequencing artifact.

The sample consisted of PBMCs. The receptor was isolated from a female donor in good health and CMV-seropositive. The V call is TRBV2, the J call TRBJ1-6; D call uncertain. The CDR3 DNA reads as TGTGCCAGCAGTGAAGCTGCCGTGTATTCAGGATCCTATAATTCACCCCTCCACTTT. Translated, it gives CASSEAAVYSGSYNSPLHF.